Below, 22 T cell receptor beta chains from the same sample are listed, as sequenced in a study of identical twins. Via MiXCR, TCRdb re-called the 5' RACE reads, giving one row per CDR3 protein. This sample yields about 790,000 distinct CDR3 sequences, of which approximately 18% are seen a single time; about 12% belongs to the top ten. These data also featured in a second study, about T cells expressing NK-cell markers.

Material: PBMCs. These receptors originate from a woman between 18 and 30 years old in good health.

This clonotype occurred many times. CDR3 region: CASSTEIELTEAFF. Written as DNA, the CDR3 is TGTGCCAGCAGCACCGAAATAGAACTGACTGAAGCTTTCTTT. This rearrangement joins TRBV12-3 or TRBV12-4 to TRBJ1-1; D unresolved. With 6 bases removed from V and 5 bases from J, the gap between germline ends came to 16 bases. CDR3 length equals 14 residues.

V usage is TRBV20-1 and J usage is TRBJ2-1, with TRBD2 matching over 15 bases. This CDR3 has 19 residues. Trimming took 0 bases from V and 7 from J; bases not matched to a gene: 13. CDR1 is DFQATT, CDR2 SNEGSKA, per germline (reference sequence). For the CDR3, the DNA is TGCAGTGCTAGAGATCTAAGGACTAGCGGGGGGGCTATCCTGAATGAGCAGTTCTTC. This translates into CSARDLRTSGGAILNEQFF.

At least ten counts were recorded for this clonotype. The chain recombines TRBV7-9 with TRBJ1-4, with D perhaps TRBD1 (5 bases). The CDR3 sequence is 14 residues long. Germline assignment: CDR1 SEHNR and CDR2 FQNEAQ (reference sequence). Trimming stripped 3 bases from V and 4 bases from J, with 9 bases between. The chain's CDR3 is CASSLGPNNEKLFF. CDR3 sequence (DNA): TGTGCCAGCAGCTTGGGACCGAATAATGAAAAACTGTTTTTT.

The table lists this clonotype with many counts. This chain joins TRBV20-1 and TRBJ2-5; the D is unclear. Germline V lookup: CDR1 DFQATT, CDR2 SNEGSKA (reference sequence). V shed 3 bases and J shed 5 bases, with 13 bases lying between them. The CDR3 runs 13 residues. The CDR3 region is CSASFPTWETQYF. The CDR3 DNA sequence: TGCAGTGCTAGCTTCCCGACGTGGGAGACCCAGTACTTC.

The rearrangement uses TRBV4-3 and TRBJ2-3; 12 nucleotides align to TRBD2. The V gene end was trimmed by 3 bases and the J gene end by 4 bases; junction bases not matched to a gene: 5. This CDR3 is 16 amino acids long. Germline V gene sequence: CDR1 LGHNA, CDR2 YSLEER. The CDR3 here is CASSHMTSGSADTQYF. The CDR3 region has the DNA TGCGCCAGCAGCCACATGACTAGCGGGAGTGCAGATACGCAGTATTTT.

This clonotype was seen a handful of times. The chain combines TRBV12-3 or TRBV12-4 with TRBJ2-2; 7 nucleotides align to TRBD1. The CDR3 covers 19 residues. The V and J ends lost 5 bases and 1 base, in that order; junction bases with no gene match: 16. The DNA of the CDR3 is TGTGCCAGCAGTAAAGTACAGGGGCCGTACGGACTGAACACCGGGGAGCTGTTTTTT. Its translation: CASSKVQGPYGLNTGELFF.

This clonotype was found many times. The chain uses TRBV7-9 and TRBJ2-2, with TRBD2 matching over 12 bases. The CDR3 totals 17 residues. V shed 5 bases, J shed 5 bases, and the junction held 9 bases outside the gene matches. Per germline, CDR1 SEHNR and CDR2 FQNEAQ (reference sequence). CDR3 DNA sequence: TGTGCCAGCAGCCGGACAAGGACTAGCGGGGCGACCGGGGAGCTGTTTTTT. This codes for CASSRTRTSGATGELFF.

This clonotype was observed a few times. The V gene is TRBV6-6, the J gene TRBJ2-5; D remains unclear. The CDR3 spans 13 residues. CDR1 is MNHNY, CDR2 SVGAGI, per germline (reference sequence). V was cut by 0 bases and J by 14 bases, with 16 bases left in between. The CDR3 spells CASSYSLQVGPYF. CDR3 DNA: TGTGCCAGCAGTTACTCCCTTCAGGTCGGGCCTTACTTC.

A few counts support this clonotype. This chain links TRBV12-3 or TRBV12-4 with TRBJ2-1; D is possibly TRBD1 or TRBD2 (5 bases each). The CDR3 is made up of 15 amino acids. V shed 6 bases and J shed 2 bases, with 14 bases lying between them. The CDR3 region is CASSPARDPYNEQFF. DNA of the CDR3: TGTGCCAGCAGCCCGGCCCGGGACCCCTACAATGAGCAGTTCTTC.

The sample holds a few counts of this clonotype. The CDR3 region has the DNA TGTGCCAGCAGCTCCACGACTAGCGGGAGGGGAGAGCAGTACTTC. It codes for CASSSTTSGRGEQYF. The chain is built from TRBV7-2 and TRBJ2-7; 14 nucleotides align to TRBD2. Germline assignment: CDR1 SGHTA and CDR2 FQGNSA. The ends lost 4 bases at V and 7 bases at J; junction bases unmatched: 6. The length of the CDR3 is 15 residues.

This clonotype has more than one count but fewer than ten. The chain recombines TRBV7-9 with TRBJ2-7; 8 nucleotides match TRBD1. CDR1 and CDR2 (germline): SEHNR, FQNEAQ (reference sequence). The ends lost 5 bases at V and 4 bases at J; junction bases unmatched: 10. This CDR3 comprises 15 residues. In nucleotides, the CDR3 is TGTGCCAGCAGCAGCGGCGGACAGGGCCGATACGAGCAGTACTTC. It yields the protein CASSSGGQGRYEQYF.

This clonotype was seen only a few times. The gene calls are TRBV12-3 or TRBV12-4 and TRBJ2-7; the match to TRBD2 covers 7 bases. With 6 bases clipped from V and 0 bases from J, the junction kept 5 bases outside the gene matches. The CDR3 runs to 14 residues. The CDR3 sequence: CASSRAGRSYEQYF. In DNA form, the CDR3 reads TGTGCCAGCAGCCGAGCGGGGCGCTCCTACGAGCAGTACTTC.

This clonotype was counted only a few times. This chain links TRBV18 with TRBJ2-7; D not resolved. Trimming took 3 bases from V and 3 from J, leaving 15 bases between them. The germline V gene has CDR1 KGHSH and CDR2 LQKENI. There are 15 residues in the CDR3. CDR3 DNA: TGTGCCAGCTCACCGTCGGCAAGGTGGAACTACGAGCAGTACTTC. Translating it yields CASSPSARWNYEQYF.

This chain joins TRBV18 and TRBJ2-7; no clear D. The CDR3 sequence is 15 residues long. The V end lost 3 bases, the J end lost 5 bases, and 17 bases lay between the germline ends. Per the germline V gene, CDR1 is KGHSH and CDR2 is LQKENI. This CDR3 reads CASSPFRYPDDEQYF. In DNA, the CDR3 is TGTGCCAGCTCACCCTTCCGATACCCGGACGACGAGCAGTACTTC.

The CDR3 DNA follows: TGTGCCAGCAGTTTAGGGGAGACTAGCGACCAAGAGACCCAGTACTTC. Translated: CASSLGETSDQETQYF. The gene calls are TRBV12-3 or TRBV12-4 and TRBJ2-5, with 8 nucleotides matching TRBD2. The length of the CDR3 is 16 residues. V lost 1 base to trimming and J lost 0 bases; unmatched junction nucleotides: 4.

The chain is built from TRBV21-1 and TRBJ2-3; whether TRBD1, the table's D call, matches the DNA was not checked. TRBV21-1 is recorded as a pseudogene. The CDR3 sequence is 14 residues long. In nucleotides, the CDR3 is TGTGCCAGCAGCTCACGCCCCGAGGGAGATACGCAGTATTTT. Translation: CASSSRPEGDTQYF.

The CDR3 loop reads CASTTWQGMGGYTF. CDR3 nucleotides: TGTGCCAGCACGACATGGCAGGGAATGGGAGGCTACACCTTC. The chain carries TRBV7-9 and TRBJ1-2, with a weak D call TRBD1 (5 bases). This CDR3 is 14 amino acids long. Between the trimmed V and J ends, which lost 7 bases and 8 bases, there was a span of 20 bases. From germline, CDR1 is SEHNR and CDR2 FQNEAQ (reference sequence).

This clonotype was detected a few times. This chain joins TRBV25-1 and TRBJ2-5; D is unclear. The germline V gene has CDR1 MGHDK and CDR2 SYGVNS. V was pared by 5 bases and J by 2 bases, with 12 bases between. The CDR3 has 14 amino acids. The CDR3 sequence: CASSKMGDQETQYF. Written as DNA, the CDR3 is TGTGCCAGCAGTAAGATGGGCGATCAAGAGACCCAGTACTTC.

This chain's CDR3 is CSARVPGTPYNEQFF. The CDR3 coding sequence is TGCAGTGCTAGAGTTCCGGGGACACCCTACAATGAGCAGTTCTTC. The chain has TRBV20-1 and TRBJ2-1; TRBD1 might be the D (6 bases). This CDR3 region has 15 residues. Germline V gene lookup returns CDR1 DFQATT and CDR2 SNEGSKA (reference sequence). Trimming took off 1 base at V and 2 bases at J, with 12 bases between the two ends.

This clonotype was seen only a few times. V gene TRBV18 combines with J gene TRBJ2-7; a possible D gene is TRBD2 (6 bases). The CDR3 runs 15 residues. V lost 4 bases and J lost 5, with 18 bases in between. Germline assignment: CDR1 KGHSH and CDR2 LQKENI. The CDR3 sequence: CASSRPTSSENEQYF. In nucleotides, the CDR3 is TGTGCCAGCTCACGCCCGACTAGTTCAGAGAACGAGCAGTACTTC.

The chain has TRBV20-1 and TRBJ2-1, with 7 bases identical to TRBD2. Germline loops: CDR1 DFQATT, CDR2 SNEGSKA (reference sequence). CDR3 length equals 14 residues. The V segment lost 5 bases and the J segment 4 bases; nucleotides outside the gene matches: 8. DNA for the CDR3: TGCAGTGCTGGACCAGCGGGAAGTTACAATGAGCAGTTCTTC. It specifies CSAGPAGSYNEQFF.

The rearrangement joins TRBV29-1 to TRBJ2-6; D is ambiguous. The V gene lost 6 bases and the J gene lost 2 bases, with 11 bases spanning the gap. The germline CDR1 and CDR2 sequences are SQVTM and ANQGSEA. There are 14 residues in the CDR3. This chain's CDR3 is CSVAAEAGANVLTF. CDR3 nucleotide sequence: TGCAGCGTAGCCGCCGAGGCTGGGGCCAACGTCCTGACTTTC.